The 29 T cell receptor beta chains below come from one sample, sequenced in a study of CD8+CD57+ T cells in acquired aplastic anemia. The template used for profiling TCR beta VDJ and CDR3 was genomic DNA. MiXCR, run by TCRdb on the reads, gives a single entry per CDR3 protein. The sample yields about 170,000 distinct CDR3 sequences, around 60% seen once. Sequenced sample: sorted CD4+, CD8+, or CD8+CD57+ T cells (not recorded which) from PBMCs. These receptors all come from a human donor in good health.

This sequence joins TRBV5-4 and TRBJ2-7, with 9 bases aligning to TRBD2. The DNA matches TRBJ2-5 better at its end, which makes the J call doubtful. Germline-derived CDR1 and CDR2 are SGHNT and YYREEE (reference sequence). This CDR3 comprises 14 residues. CDR3 in amino acids: CASRLAGADETQYF. DNA for the CDR3: TGTGCCAGCAGGTTAGCGGGGGCGGACGAGACCCAGTACTTC.

This clonotype appeared many times. The CDR3 coding sequence is TGTGCCAGCAGGGAAGGACGGAGCTCTGGAAACACCATATATTTT. Translation gives CASREGRSSGNTIYF. The gene calls are TRBV6-4 and TRBJ1-3; D gene unclear. CDR1 and CDR2 (germline): MRHNA, SNTAGT. This CDR3 spans 15 amino acids. Trimming stripped 6 bases from V and 0 bases from J, with 12 bases between.

The chain is built from TRBV7-8 and TRBJ1-2; TRBD1 is a possible D gene (5 bases). V lost 2 bases and J lost 3, with 10 bases in between. This CDR3 comprises 14 residues. Per germline, CDR1 SGHVS and CDR2 FQNEAQ. The CDR3 bases are TGTGCCAGCAGCTTAACTGGGGGACACTATGGCTACACCTTC. It encodes CASSLTGGHYGYTF.

This clonotype was observed a handful of times. The chain combines TRBV18 with TRBJ1-2; D ambiguous. Per germline, CDR1 KGHSH and CDR2 LQKENI. This CDR3 is built from 13 residues. Trimming pared 0 bases from V and 6 bases from J, leaving 8 bases between. CDR3 bases: TGTGCCAGCTCACCACCAGGGTTCCATGGCTACACCTTC. This codes for CASSPPGFHGYTF.

The V and J genes are TRBV7-9 and TRBJ1-3; 7 bases match TRBD1. The V segment lost 1 base and the J segment 8 bases; nucleotides outside the gene matches: 11. In germline, CDR1 is SEHNR, CDR2 FQNEAQ (reference sequence). The CDR3 is 16 amino acids. CDR3 in DNA: TGTGCCAGCAGCTTAGTTGTTGGGACAGTCGGGGACACCATATATTTT. Its translation: CASSLVVGTVGDTIYF. Based on the CDR3 plus reference TRBV7-9 and TRBJ1-3, the full variable domain is DTGVSQNPRHKITKRGQNVTFRCDPISEHNRLYWYRQTLGQGPEFLTYFQNEAQLEKSRLLSDRFSAERPKGSFSTLEIQRTEQGDSAMYLCASSLVVGTVGDTIYFGEGSWLTVV.

On this clonotype: One end of the junction varies from germline; a read error may be responsible. The chain combines TRBV20-1 with TRBJ2-1; D is unclear. Per germline, CDR1 DFQATT and CDR2 SNEGSKA (reference sequence). The CDR3 sequence is 13 residues long. The CDR3 here is CSAPKSSDNEQFF. CDR3 nucleotides: TGCAGTGCTCCTAAAAGCTCCGACAATGAGCAGTTCTTC.

The chain employs TRBV7-2 and TRBJ2-7, with D perhaps TRBD1 or TRBD2 (5 bases each). The J call may be incorrect, as the DNA end agrees better with TRBJ2-5. CDR1 and CDR2 from the germline V gene are SGHTA and FQGNSA. This CDR3 comprises 14 residues. DNA for the CDR3: TGTGCCAGCAGCCCCCTGAGGGGACGGGAGACCCAGTACTTC. Its translation is CASSPLRGRETQYF.

The chain uses TRBV29-1 and TRBJ2-7; tentatively, D is TRBD1 (5 bases). CDR1 and CDR2 (germline): SQVTM, ANQGSEA. Trimming pared 1 base from V and 3 bases from J, leaving 16 bases between. This CDR3 is 15 amino acids long. The CDR3: CSVEGVRVKFYEQYF. The CDR3 DNA sequence: TGCAGCGTTGAAGGCGTCAGGGTAAAGTTCTACGAGCAGTACTTC.

The V call is TRBV9, the J call TRBJ2-3; D remains ambiguous. With 4 bases removed from V and 0 bases from J, the gap between germline ends came to 12 bases. Germline CDR1 and CDR2: SGDLS and YYNGEE. CDR3 length: 15 residues. Written as DNA, the CDR3 is TGTGCCAGCAGCATACGAGAGGACAGCACAGATACGCAGTATTTT. Translation: CASSIREDSTDTQYF.

As for this clonotype: Germline and junction disagree at one end, which may indicate a read error. This sequence joins TRBV5-6 and TRBJ1-1; TRBD1 is a possible D gene (5 bases). The V gene's germline CDR1 is SGHDT and CDR2 YYEEEE. The CDR3 spans 14 residues. CDR3 sequence: CASSPGRLNTEAFF. The CDR3 region has the DNA TGTGCCAGCAGCCCAGGGAGATTGAATACTGAAGCTTTCTTT.

The chain links TRBV4-1 to TRBJ1-1; 7 nucleotides line up with TRBD1. The CDR3 is made up of 11 amino acids. Germline loops: CDR1 MGHRA, CDR2 YSYEKL. V shed 6 bases, J shed 11 bases, and the junction held 6 bases outside the gene matches. CDR3 coding DNA: TGCGCCAGCAGAAAGGGGGCGTACGCTTTCTTT. Its translation is CASRKGAYAFF.

J is TRBJ2-3 and V is TRBV7-9; no clear D gene. The germline V gene has CDR1 SEHNR and CDR2 FQNEAQ (reference sequence). Trimming removed 4 bases from V and 4 bases from J, with 9 bases in between. CDR3 length equals 13 residues. The CDR3: CASSSPVADTQYF. The CDR3 DNA reads as TGTGCCAGCAGCTCCCCAGTGGCAGATACGCAGTATTTT.

The chain uses TRBV7-6 and TRBJ2-2; D possibly matches TRBD1 or TRBD2 (5 bases each). Per germline, CDR1 SGHVS and CDR2 FNYEAQ. CDR3 length: 16 amino acids. Trimming shortened V by 0 bases and J by 4 bases, and 12 bases separated the two germline ends. This CDR3 reads CASSLAGRAGTGELFF. The CDR3 region has the DNA TGTGCCAGCAGCTTAGCGGGCAGGGCGGGCACCGGGGAGCTGTTTTTT. Full variable domain (outside the CDR3, taken from reference TRBV7-6 and TRBJ2-2): GAGVSQSPRYKVTKRGQDVALRCDPISGHVSLYWYRQALGQGPEFLTYFNYEAQQDKSGLPNDRFSAERPEGSISTLTIQRTEQRDSAMYRCASSLAGRAGTGELFFGEGSRLTVL.

This clonotype was picked up many times. The chain combines TRBV6-1 with TRBJ2-1; D perhaps matches TRBD1 (6 bases). CDR3 length equals 12 residues. V shed 7 bases and J shed 7 bases, with 11 bases lying between them. Germline CDR1 MNHNS, CDR2 SASEGT. For the CDR3, the DNA is TGTGCCAGCACCCCCCAGGGGAATGAGCAGTTCTTC. It encodes CASTPQGNEQFF.

This clonotype was counted at least ten times. This sequence joins TRBV6-6 and TRBJ2-5, with 8 bases aligning to TRBD1. This CDR3 has 15 amino acids. J was trimmed by 2 bases and V by 5 bases; bases with no gene match: 7. Germline V gene sequence: CDR1 MNHNY, CDR2 SVGAGI (reference sequence). The CDR3 region has the DNA TGTGCCAGCAGTCCTACAGGGGGTCAGCAAGAGACCCAGTACTTC. It specifies CASSPTGGQQETQYF.

The CDR3 DNA follows: TGTGCCAGCACCCCTGCCGGGGACAGCCCTCCCTACGAGCAGTACTTC. Its protein product is CASTPAGDSPPYEQYF. The J gene is TRBJ2-7, the V gene TRBV7-9; 7 bases are a match to TRBD1. With 7 bases clipped from V and 2 bases from J, the junction kept 14 bases outside the gene matches. Germline CDR1 is SEHNR and CDR2 is FQNEAQ (reference sequence). There are 16 residues in the CDR3.

The genes are TRBV24-1 and TRBJ1-2, with 12 bases lining up with TRBD1. Germline V CDR1 and CDR2: KGHDR, SFDVKD. This CDR3 is built from 18 residues. V lost 5 bases and J lost 0; bases outside the gene matches: 9. Here the CDR3 DNA reads TGTGCCACCAGTGCTAGGGGACAGGGGGCGAATACTAACTATGGCTACACCTTC. This encodes CATSARGQGANTNYGYTF.

The V gene is TRBV7-9, the J gene TRBJ2-1; perhaps TRBD2 as D (6 bases). With 4 bases removed from V and 0 bases from J, the gap between germline ends came to 10 bases. CDR1 SEHNR and CDR2 FQNEAQ come from the germline V gene (reference sequence). CDR3 length: 15 amino acids. This CDR3 is CASSSGGTSYNEQFF. The CDR3 DNA reads as TGTGCCAGCAGCTCTGGCGGGACCTCCTACAATGAGCAGTTCTTC. Supplemented by reference TRBV7-9 and TRBJ2-1, the full variable domain reads DTGVSQNPRHKITKRGQNVTFRCDPISEHNRLYWYRQTLGQGPEFLTYFQNEAQLEKSRLLSDRFSAERPKGSFSTLEIQRTEQGDSAMYLCASSSGGTSYNEQFFGPGTRLTVL.

V gene TRBV5-1 combines with J gene TRBJ1-1; 8 nucleotides agree with TRBD1. CDR3 length: 13 amino acids. Per the germline V gene, CDR1 is SGHRS and CDR2 is YFSETQ. With 4 bases clipped from V and 8 bases from J, the junction kept 7 bases outside the gene matches. Here the CDR3 reads CASSHLQGAEAFF. For the CDR3, the DNA is TGCGCCAGCAGCCATCTTCAGGGGGCGGAAGCTTTCTTT. The full variable domain, rest sourced from reference TRBV5-1 and TRBJ1-1, is KAGVTQTPRYLIKTRGQQVTLSCSPISGHRSVSWYQQTPGQGLQFLFEYFSETQRNKGNFPGRFSGRQFSNSRSEMNVSTLELGDSALYLCASSHLQGAEAFFGQGTRLTVV.

CDR3 loop: CASSLGLLDTQYF. CDR3 coding DNA: TGTGCCAGCAGCTTAGGACTATTGGATACGCAGTATTTT. The chain recombines TRBV7-6 with TRBJ2-3, with D maybe TRBD2 (5 bases). The CDR3 runs to 13 residues. The germline V gene has CDR1 SGHVS and CDR2 FNYEAQ. Between the trimmed V and J ends, which lost 1 base and 6 bases, there was a span of 8 bases.

This sequence joins TRBV25-1 and TRBJ1-2; D is perhaps TRBD1 (5 bases). Trimming took off 2 bases at V and 1 base at J, with 8 bases between the two ends. Germline lookup yields CDR1 MGHDK and CDR2 SYGVNS. The CDR3 totals 14 residues. CDR3: CASSEPDSNYGYTF. In DNA form, the CDR3 reads TGTGCCAGCAGTGAACCTGACAGTAACTATGGCTACACCTTC.

This clonotype appeared once. The chain recombines TRBV5-4 with TRBJ2-3; 7 nucleotides align to TRBD2. The CDR3 loop spans 16 amino acids. Trimming at V came to 4 bases and at J to 0 bases, leaving 8 bases not matched to a gene. Germline loops: CDR1 SGHNT, CDR2 YYREEE (reference sequence). In DNA, the CDR3 is TGTGCCAGCAGCCCCGGTGGAGCGGGGAGCACAGATACGCAGTATTTT. Protein sequence: CASSPGGAGSTDTQYF. The variable domain in full, completed from reference TRBV5-4 and TRBJ2-3, reads ETGVTQSPTHLIKTRGQQVTLRCSSQSGHNTVSWYQQALGQGPQFIFQYYREEENGRGNFPPRFSGLQFPNYSSELNVNALELDDSALYLCASSPGGAGSTDTQYFGPGTRLTVL.

The chain has TRBV20-1 and TRBJ1-3; D unresolved. CDR3 length equals 13 residues. Germline CDR1 is DFQATT and CDR2 is SNEGSKA (reference sequence). V lost 3 bases and J lost 6, with 12 bases in between. The CDR3 protein is CSASGGAENTIYF. CDR3 in DNA: TGCAGTGCTAGTGGAGGAGCCGAAAACACCATATATTTT.

The chain couples TRBV19 to TRBJ2-2, with D perhaps matching TRBD2 (5 bases). From germline, CDR1 is LNHDA and CDR2 SQIVND (reference sequence). This CDR3 is built from 15 residues. V lost 7 bases and J lost 0, with 12 bases in between. CDR3 DNA: TGTGCCAGTAACGACTATGCCGCGAACACCGGGGAGCTGTTTTTT. Translation gives CASNDYAANTGELFF.

The chain couples TRBV10-3 to TRBJ2-7, with TRBD1 matching 9 bases. V shed 6 bases and J 4 bases; nucleotides not matched to a gene: 13. This CDR3 spans 16 amino acids. Germline-derived CDR1 and CDR2 are ENHRY and SYGVKD. The CDR3 sequence is CAISTQGAIDSYEQYF. The CDR3, as DNA: TGTGCCATCAGCACACAGGGGGCAATCGACTCGTACGAGCAGTACTTC.

Turning to this clonotype: The germline gene is not matched at one end of the junction; a read error may be the cause. The chain uses TRBV7-3 and TRBJ1-4; TRBD1 might be the D (6 bases). The CDR3 covers 18 residues. Germline values: CDR1 SGHTA, CDR2 FQGTGA. The CDR3 DNA reads as TGTGCCAGCAGCACGGACAGTCGAACTTTTGCAACTAATGGAAAACTGTTTTTT. This codes for CASSTDSRTFATNGKLFF.

Of note for this clonotype: A read error may produce the germline difference seen at one junction end. This rearrangement joins TRBV2 to TRBJ1-5; D ambiguous. The CDR3 consists of 11 residues. Germline CDR1 reads SNHLY; CDR2 reads FYNNEI. The CDR3 spells CASGEEGPQHF. CDR3 DNA: TGTGCCAGCGGTGAAGAAGGGCCCCAGCATTTT.

The chain employs TRBV6-6 and TRBJ2-7; maybe TRBD1 (5 bases). The CDR3 runs to 15 residues. Trimming shortened V by 6 bases and J by 2 bases, and 17 bases separated the two germline ends. Germline CDR1 MNHNY, CDR2 SVGAGI (reference sequence). The CDR3 protein is CASSAPPDSAYEQYF. Written as DNA, the CDR3 is TGTGCCAGCAGCGCCCCTCCTGACAGTGCCTACGAGCAGTACTTC.

This sequence joins TRBV20-1 and TRBJ2-5; tentative D call: TRBD1 (6 bases). The V end was cut by 6 bases, the J end by 1 base, with 15 bases between. Germline loops: CDR1 DFQATT, CDR2 SNEGSKA (reference sequence). CDR3 size: 14 residues. CDR3 sequence reads: CSAHRVGPQETQYF. The CDR3 DNA reads TGCAGTGCCCACAGGGTAGGCCCCCAAGAGACCCAGTACTTC.